This T cell receptor beta chain emerged from a study of blood T cell repertoires in COVID-19. This CDR3 has 13 amino acids. Deletions cut 6 bases from V and 7 bases from J, with 13 bases between. CDR1 and CDR2 from the germline V gene are KGHSH and LQKENI. The repertoire was sequenced with immunoSEQ multiplex PCR; TCRdb's copy has only in-frame clones and lacks some. This table has roughly 120,000 clones, 87% appearing once. This clone has a single count. The sequencing sample was made of peripheral blood. This clonotype originated in a woman in her 70s with acute or convalescent COVID-19. The chain uses TRBV18 and TRBJ1-5; tentatively, D is TRBD1 (5 bases). The CDR3 nucleotides are TGTGCCAGCTCTGGTCAGGGAAAACAGCCCCAGCATTTT. Its protein is CASSGQGKQPQHF.